In its sample, the clone carrying this T cell receptor (beta chain) was seen a few times. This entry belongs to a study of human T cells and chemical hapten exposure. Looking at the study overall: Sensitization involved placing 2% DPC onto a roughly 2 cm by roughly 2 cm region of upper inner arm skin.

V was clipped by 3 bases and J by 7 bases, with 10 bases between them. This CDR3 has 12 residues. The germline gives CDR1 DFQATT, CDR2 SNEGSKA (reference sequence). TCRdb used MiXCR to reprocess the RACE reads, holding one entry per CDR3 protein. The table shows some 380,000 distinct CDR3 sequences, with roughly 4.8% occurring only once. The sample's time point: patch test 1, 2 weeks after DPC sensitization. Described treatment: therapeutic diphenylcyclopropenone sensitization with weekly scalp DPC. This TCR derives from a woman in her 50s with alopecia areata. Some clones in this sample may be carry-over from other donors' samples. The specimen was whole blood, collected in connection with sensitization to the hapten diphenylcyclopropenone (DPC). The genes are TRBV20-1 and TRBJ2-1; no firm D call. The CDR3 loop is CSASEARNEQFF. The CDR3 bases are TGCAGTGCTAGTGAAGCTAGGAATGAGCAGTTCTTC.